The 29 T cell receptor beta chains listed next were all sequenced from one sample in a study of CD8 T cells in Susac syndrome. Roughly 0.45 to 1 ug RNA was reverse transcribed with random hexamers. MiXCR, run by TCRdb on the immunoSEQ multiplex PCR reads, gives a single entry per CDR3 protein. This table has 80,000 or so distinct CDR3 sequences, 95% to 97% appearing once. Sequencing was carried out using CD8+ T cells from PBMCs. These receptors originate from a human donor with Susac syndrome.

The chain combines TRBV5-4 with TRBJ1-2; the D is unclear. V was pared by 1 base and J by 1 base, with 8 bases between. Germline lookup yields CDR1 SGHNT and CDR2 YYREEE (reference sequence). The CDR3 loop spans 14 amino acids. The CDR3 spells CASSLIPINYGYTF. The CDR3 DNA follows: TGTGCCAGCAGCTTGATACCGATTAACTATGGCTACACCTTC. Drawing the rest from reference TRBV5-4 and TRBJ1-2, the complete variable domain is ETGVTQSPTHLIKTRGQQVTLRCSSQSGHNTVSWYQQALGQGPQFIFQYYREEENGRGNFPPRFSGLQFPNYSSELNVNALELDDSALYLCASSLIPINYGYTFGSGTRLTVV.

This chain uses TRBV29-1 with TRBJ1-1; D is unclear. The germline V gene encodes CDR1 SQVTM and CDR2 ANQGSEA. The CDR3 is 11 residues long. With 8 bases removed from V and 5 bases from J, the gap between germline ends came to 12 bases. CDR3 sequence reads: CSTLGGTEAFF. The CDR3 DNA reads TGCAGCACCCTGGGAGGGACTGAAGCTTTCTTT.

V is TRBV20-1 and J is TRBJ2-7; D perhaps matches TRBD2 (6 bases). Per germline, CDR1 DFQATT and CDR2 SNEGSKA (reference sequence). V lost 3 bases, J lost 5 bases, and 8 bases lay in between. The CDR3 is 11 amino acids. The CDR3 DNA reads TGCAGTGCTAGCGGGGGAAACGAGCAGTACGTC. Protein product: CSASGGNEQYV.

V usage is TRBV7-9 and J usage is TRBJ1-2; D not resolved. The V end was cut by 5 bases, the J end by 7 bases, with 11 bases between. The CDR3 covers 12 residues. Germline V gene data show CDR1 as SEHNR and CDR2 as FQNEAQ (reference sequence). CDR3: CASSHRTFGYTF. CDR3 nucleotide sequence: TGTGCCAGCAGCCATAGGACCTTTGGCTACACCTTC. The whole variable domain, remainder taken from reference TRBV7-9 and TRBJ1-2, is DTGVSQNPRHKITKRGQNVTFRCDPISEHNRLYWYRQTLGQGPEFLTYFQNEAQLEKSRLLSDRFSAERPKGSFSTLEIQRTEQGDSAMYLCASSHRTFGYTFGSGTRLTVV.

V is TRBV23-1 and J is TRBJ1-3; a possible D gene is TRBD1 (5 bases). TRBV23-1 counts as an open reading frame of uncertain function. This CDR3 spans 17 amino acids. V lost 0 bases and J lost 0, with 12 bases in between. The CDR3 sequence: CASSQSLSTDSGNTIYF. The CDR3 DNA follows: TGCGCCAGCAGTCAATCCTTGTCGACAGACTCTGGAAACACCATATATTTT.

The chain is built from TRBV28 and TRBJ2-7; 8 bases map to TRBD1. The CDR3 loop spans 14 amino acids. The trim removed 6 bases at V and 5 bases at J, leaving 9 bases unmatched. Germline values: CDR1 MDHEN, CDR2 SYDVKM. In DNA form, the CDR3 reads TGTGCCAGCAGATCCGTGGACAGGGAACACGAGCAGTACTTC. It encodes CASRSVDREHEQYF.

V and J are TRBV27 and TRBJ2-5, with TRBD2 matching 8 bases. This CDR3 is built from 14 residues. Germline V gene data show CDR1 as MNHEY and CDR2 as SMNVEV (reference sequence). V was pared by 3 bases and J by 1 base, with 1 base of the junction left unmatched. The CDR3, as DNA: TGTGCCAGCAGTTTGGCGGGGGGCCAAGAGACCCAGTACTTC. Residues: CASSLAGGQETQYF.

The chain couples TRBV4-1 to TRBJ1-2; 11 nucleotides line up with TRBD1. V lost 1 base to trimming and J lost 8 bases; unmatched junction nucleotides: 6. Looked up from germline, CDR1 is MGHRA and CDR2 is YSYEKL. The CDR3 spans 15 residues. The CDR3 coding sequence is TGCGCCAGCAGCCAAGCGGGACAGGGGGTGGGGGGCTACACCTTC. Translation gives CASSQAGQGVGGYTF.

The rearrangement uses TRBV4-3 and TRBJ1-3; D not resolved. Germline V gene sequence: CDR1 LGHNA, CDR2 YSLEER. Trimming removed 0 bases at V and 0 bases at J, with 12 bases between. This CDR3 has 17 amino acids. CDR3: CASSQDRGPSSGNTIYF. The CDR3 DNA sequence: TGCGCCAGCAGCCAAGATCGCGGGCCTAGCTCTGGAAACACCATATATTTT.

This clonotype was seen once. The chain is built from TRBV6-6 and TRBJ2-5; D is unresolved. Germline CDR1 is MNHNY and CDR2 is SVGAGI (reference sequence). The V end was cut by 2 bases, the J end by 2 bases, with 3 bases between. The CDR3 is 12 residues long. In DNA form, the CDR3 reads TGTGCCAGCAGTTACCCTCAAGAGACCCAGTACTTC. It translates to CASSYPQETQYF.

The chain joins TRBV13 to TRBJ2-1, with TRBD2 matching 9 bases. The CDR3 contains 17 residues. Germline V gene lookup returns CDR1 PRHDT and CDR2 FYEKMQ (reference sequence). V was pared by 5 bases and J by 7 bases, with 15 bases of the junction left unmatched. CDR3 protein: CASSPPPRGRGSNEQFF. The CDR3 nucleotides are TGTGCCAGCAGCCCTCCCCCCCGCGGGAGGGGTTCGAATGAGCAGTTCTTC.

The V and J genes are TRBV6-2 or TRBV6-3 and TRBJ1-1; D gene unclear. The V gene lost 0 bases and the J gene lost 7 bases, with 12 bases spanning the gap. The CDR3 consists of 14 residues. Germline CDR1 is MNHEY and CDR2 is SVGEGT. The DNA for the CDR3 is TGTGCCAGCAGTTACTCGGCGGCACCGGATGAAGCTTTCTTT. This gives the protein CASSYSAAPDEAFF.

The CDR3 DNA reads as TGTGCCAGCAGCACTCGACAGGGGGCCTACGAGCAGTACTTC. Protein: CASSTRQGAYEQYF. This rearrangement joins TRBV7-9 to TRBJ2-7; 9 bases fit TRBD1. With V trimmed by 5 bases and J by 2 bases, 4 bases remained unmatched. The CDR3 is made up of 14 amino acids. Looked up from germline, CDR1 is SEHNR and CDR2 is FQNEAQ (reference sequence). Combining the CDR3 with reference TRBV7-9 and TRBJ2-7 gives the whole variable domain DTGVSQNPRHKITKRGQNVTFRCDPISEHNRLYWYRQTLGQGPEFLTYFQNEAQLEKSRLLSDRFSAERPKGSFSTLEIQRTEQGDSAMYLCASSTRQGAYEQYFGPGTRLTVT.

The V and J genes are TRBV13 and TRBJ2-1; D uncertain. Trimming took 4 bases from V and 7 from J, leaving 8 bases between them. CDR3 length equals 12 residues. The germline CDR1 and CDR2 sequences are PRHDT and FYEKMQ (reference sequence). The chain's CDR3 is CASSWELNEQFF. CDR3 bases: TGTGCCAGCAGCTGGGAATTGAATGAGCAGTTCTTC. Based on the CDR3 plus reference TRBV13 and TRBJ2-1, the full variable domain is AAGVIQSPRHLIKEKRETATLKCYPIPRHDTVYWYQQGPGQDPQFLISFYEKMQSDKGSIPDRFSAQQFSDYHSELNMSSLELGDSALYFCASSWELNEQFFGPGTRLTVL.

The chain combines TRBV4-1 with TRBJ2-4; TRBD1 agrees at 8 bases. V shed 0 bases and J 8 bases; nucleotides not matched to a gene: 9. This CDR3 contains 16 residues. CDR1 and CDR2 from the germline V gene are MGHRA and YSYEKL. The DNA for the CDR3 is TGCGCCAGCAGCCAAGAAGACAGGACAGGGATGTACATTCAGTACTTC. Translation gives CASSQEDRTGMYIQYF.

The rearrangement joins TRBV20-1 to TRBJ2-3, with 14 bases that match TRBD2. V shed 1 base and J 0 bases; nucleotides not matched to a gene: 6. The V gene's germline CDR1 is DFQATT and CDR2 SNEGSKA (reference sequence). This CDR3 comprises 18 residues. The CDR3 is CSARGGTSGSTSTDTQYF. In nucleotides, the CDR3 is TGCAGTGCTAGAGGTGGGACTAGCGGGAGTACTAGCACAGATACGCAGTATTTT.

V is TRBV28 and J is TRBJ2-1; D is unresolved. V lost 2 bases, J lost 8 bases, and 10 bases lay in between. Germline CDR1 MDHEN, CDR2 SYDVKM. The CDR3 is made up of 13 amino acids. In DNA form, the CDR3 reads TGTGCCAGCAGTTTAATGGTAGTTGATGAGCAGTTCTTC. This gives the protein CASSLMVVDEQFF.

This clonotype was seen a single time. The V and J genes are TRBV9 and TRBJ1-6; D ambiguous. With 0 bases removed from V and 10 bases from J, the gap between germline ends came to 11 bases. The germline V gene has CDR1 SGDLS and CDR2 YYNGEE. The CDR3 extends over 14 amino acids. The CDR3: CASSVGALGSPLHF. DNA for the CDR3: TGTGCCAGCAGCGTAGGGGCCCTGGGGTCACCCCTCCACTTT.

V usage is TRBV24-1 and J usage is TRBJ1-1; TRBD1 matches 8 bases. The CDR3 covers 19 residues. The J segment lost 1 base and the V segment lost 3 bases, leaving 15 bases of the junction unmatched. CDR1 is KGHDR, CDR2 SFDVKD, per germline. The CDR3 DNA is TGTGCCACCAGTGATCCGACCGGGGTGGACAGGGTGGGGAACACTGAAGCTTTCTTT. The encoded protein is CATSDPTGVDRVGNTEAFF.

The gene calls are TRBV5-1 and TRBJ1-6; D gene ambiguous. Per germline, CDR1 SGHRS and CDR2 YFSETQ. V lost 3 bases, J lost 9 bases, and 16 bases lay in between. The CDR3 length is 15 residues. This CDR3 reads CASSWGEDGGSPLHF. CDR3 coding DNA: TGCGCCAGCAGCTGGGGTGAGGACGGAGGTTCACCCCTCCACTTT.

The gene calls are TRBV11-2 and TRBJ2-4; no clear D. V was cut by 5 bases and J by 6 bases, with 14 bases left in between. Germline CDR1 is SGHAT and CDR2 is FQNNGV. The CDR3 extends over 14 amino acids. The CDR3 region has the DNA TGTGCCAGCAGCGCCTTAGAAACCTTAAACATTCAGTACTTC. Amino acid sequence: CASSALETLNIQYF.

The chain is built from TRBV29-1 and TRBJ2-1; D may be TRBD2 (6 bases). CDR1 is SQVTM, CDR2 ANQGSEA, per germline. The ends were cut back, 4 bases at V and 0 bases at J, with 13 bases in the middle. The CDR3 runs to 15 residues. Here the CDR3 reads CSVGRDSRSYNEQFF. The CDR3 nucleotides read TGCAGCGTTGGGCGGGACTCCCGCTCCTACAATGAGCAGTTCTTC.

This CDR3 reads CASSPGGGTEAFF. For the CDR3, the DNA is TGTGCCAGCAGCCCAGGGGGCGGGACTGAAGCTTTCTTT. The chain links TRBV6-2 or TRBV6-3 to TRBJ1-1, with 8 positions matching TRBD1. After removal of 6 bases from V and 5 bases from J, the junction contained 5 bases not matched to a gene. The CDR3 sequence is 13 residues long. Looked up from germline, CDR1 is MNHEY and CDR2 is SVGEGT.

CDR3 in DNA: TGTGCCACCAGTGACCCGGGACAGGGCGCAGATACGCAGTATTTT. Its translation: CATSDPGQGADTQYF. The chain recombines TRBV24-1 with TRBJ2-3; 9 bases map to TRBD1. The CDR3 spans 15 residues. CDR1 KGHDR and CDR2 SFDVKD come from the germline V gene. J was trimmed by 4 bases and V by 4 bases; bases with no gene match: 5.

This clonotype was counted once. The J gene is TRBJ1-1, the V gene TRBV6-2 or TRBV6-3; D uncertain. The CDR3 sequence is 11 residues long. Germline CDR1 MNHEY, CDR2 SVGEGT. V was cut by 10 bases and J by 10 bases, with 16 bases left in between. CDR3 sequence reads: CAIQNHLGAFF. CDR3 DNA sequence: TGTGCCATCCAAAACCATCTTGGAGCTTTCTTT.

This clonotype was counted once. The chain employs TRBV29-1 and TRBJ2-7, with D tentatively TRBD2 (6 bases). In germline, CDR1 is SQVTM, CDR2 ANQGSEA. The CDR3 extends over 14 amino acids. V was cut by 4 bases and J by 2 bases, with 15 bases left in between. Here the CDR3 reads CSVVSTGGAYEQYV. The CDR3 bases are TGCAGCGTTGTTTCCACAGGCGGGGCCTACGAGCAGTACGTC.

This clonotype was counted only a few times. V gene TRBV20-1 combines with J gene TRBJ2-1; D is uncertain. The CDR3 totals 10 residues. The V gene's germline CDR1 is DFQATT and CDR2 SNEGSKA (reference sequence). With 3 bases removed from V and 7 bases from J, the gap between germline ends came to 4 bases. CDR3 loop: CSARVNEQFF. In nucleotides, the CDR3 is TGCAGTGCTAGGGTAAATGAGCAGTTCTTC.

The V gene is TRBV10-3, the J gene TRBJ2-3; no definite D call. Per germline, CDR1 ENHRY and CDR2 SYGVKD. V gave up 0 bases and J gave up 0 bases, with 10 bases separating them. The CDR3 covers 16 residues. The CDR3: CAISESAVQSTDTQYF. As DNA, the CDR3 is TGTGCCATCAGTGAGTCGGCCGTCCAGAGCACAGATACGCAGTATTTT.

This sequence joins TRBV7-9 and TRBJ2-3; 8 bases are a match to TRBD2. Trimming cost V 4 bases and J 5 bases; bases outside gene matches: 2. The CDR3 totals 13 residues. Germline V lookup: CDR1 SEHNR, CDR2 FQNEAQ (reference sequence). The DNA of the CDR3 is TGTGCCAGCAGCTCCCGGGAGGGAGATACGCAGTATTTT. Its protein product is CASSSREGDTQYF.